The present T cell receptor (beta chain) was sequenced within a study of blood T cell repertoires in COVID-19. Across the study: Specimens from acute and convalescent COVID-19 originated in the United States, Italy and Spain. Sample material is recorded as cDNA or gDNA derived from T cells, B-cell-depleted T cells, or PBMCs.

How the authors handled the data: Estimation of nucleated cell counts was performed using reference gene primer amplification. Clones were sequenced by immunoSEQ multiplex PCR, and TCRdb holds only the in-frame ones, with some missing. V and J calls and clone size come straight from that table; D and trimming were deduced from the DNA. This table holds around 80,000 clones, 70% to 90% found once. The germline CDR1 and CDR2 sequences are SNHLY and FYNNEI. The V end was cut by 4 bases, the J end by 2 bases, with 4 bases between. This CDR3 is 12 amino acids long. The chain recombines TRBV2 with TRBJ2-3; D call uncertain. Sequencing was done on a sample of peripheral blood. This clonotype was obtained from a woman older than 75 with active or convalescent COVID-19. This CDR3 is CASSALTDTQYF. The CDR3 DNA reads TGTGCCAGCAGTGCCCTCACAGATACGCAGTATTTT.